This entry lists 28 T cell receptor beta chains sequenced from one sample in a study of regulatory T cells in long-lasting Graves disease. Specified time point: persistent/refractory GD, antithyroid drugs over 5 years with positive TRAb. There was RNA extracted from PBMCs, and the TCR library was made from it. Arm-PCR of CDR3 regions with iRepertoire HTBI primers generated TCR beta libraries. One entry per CDR3 protein results from TCRdb running MiXCR on the multiplex PCR reads. This sample carries under 450,000 distinct CDR3 sequences, 23% of them seen once, and the ten largest clones take approximately 28%. The specimen was peripheral blood mononuclear cells (PBMCs), collected when the disease was refractory, from a patient treated with antithyroid drugs. These receptors all stem from a woman in her thirties or forties with Graves disease.

This clonotype appeared a few times. This chain uses TRBV10-2 with TRBJ2-7; 7 nucleotides align to TRBD1. Per germline, CDR1 WSHSY and CDR2 SAAADI. The J segment lost 3 bases and the V segment lost 3 bases, leaving 8 bases of the junction unmatched. The CDR3 spans 15 residues. CDR3 loop: CASSDPQGFYYEQYF. For the CDR3, the DNA is TGCGCCAGCAGTGACCCACAGGGGTTTTACTACGAGCAGTACTTC.

The chain carries TRBV6-1 and TRBJ2-2, with 8 bases lining up with TRBD2. The CDR3 consists of 13 residues. Germline CDR1 MNHNS, CDR2 SASEGT. Trimming at V came to 11 bases and at J to 4 bases, leaving 6 bases not matched to a gene. The CDR3 here is CAGLAGITGELFF. The CDR3 DNA is TGTGCCGGCTTAGCGGGAATCACCGGGGAGCTGTTTTTT.

The V call is TRBV6-2 or TRBV6-3, the J call TRBJ1-6, with 7 bases fitting TRBD1. The CDR3 is 11 amino acids. V lost 6 bases and J lost 14; bases outside the gene matches: 4. From germline, CDR1 is MNHEY and CDR2 SVGEGT. The CDR3 DNA sequence: TGTGCCAGCAGATGGGGACAGTCCCTCCACTTT. As protein: CASRWGQSLHF.

This clonotype was counted many times. In DNA, the CDR3 is TGTGCCAGCAGAGGAGGGGGCGAAGAGACCCAGTACTTC. Protein: CASRGGGEETQYF. The chain joins TRBV7-9 to TRBJ2-5; tentatively, D is TRBD1 (7 bases). This CDR3 spans 13 amino acids. Trimming stripped 6 bases from V and 3 bases from J, with 11 bases between. Germline CDR1 and CDR2: SEHNR and FQNEAQ (reference sequence).

The chain employs TRBV2 and TRBJ1-1; TRBD1 matches at 7 bases. V gave up 8 bases and J gave up 4 bases; unmatched junction bases: 10. Germline V gene data show CDR1 as SNHLY and CDR2 as FYNNEI. The CDR3 totals 14 residues. The CDR3 sequence is CASRRTGPSTEAFF. DNA for the CDR3: TGTGCCAGCCGTCGGACAGGACCGTCCACTGAAGCTTTCTTT. The full variable domain, in which reference TRBV2 and TRBJ1-1 provide the parts outside the CDR3, is EPEVTQTPSHQVTQMGQEVILRCVPISNHLYFYWYRQILGQKVEFLVSFYNNEISEKSEIFDDQFSVERPDGSNFTLKIRSTKLEDSAMYFCASRRTGPSTEAFFGQGTRLTVV.

This clonotype was seen only a few times. The chain carries TRBV18 and TRBJ2-7, with 9 positions matching TRBD1. Trimming took 0 bases from V and 3 from J; bases not matched to a gene: 3. Germline CDR1 is KGHSH and CDR2 is LQKENI. The CDR3 runs to 15 residues. The CDR3 loop is CASSPPRGQGYEQYF. The CDR3 bases are TGTGCCAGCTCACCACCACGGGGACAGGGCTACGAGCAGTACTTC.

This clonotype was seen at least ten times. The gene calls are TRBV2 and TRBJ2-7, with D possibly matching TRBD1 (5 bases). The V end lost 4 bases, the J end lost 5 bases, and 12 bases lay between the germline ends. The CDR3 is made up of 13 amino acids. Germline CDR1 and CDR2: SNHLY and FYNNEI. CDR3 sequence (DNA): TGTGCCAGCAGTGGGGAAGGGGCCCACGAGCAGTACTTC. This gives the protein CASSGEGAHEQYF.

The table lists this clonotype with many counts. The chain is built from TRBV6-1 and TRBJ2-5, with TRBD2 identical over 14 bases. The V gene's germline CDR1 is MNHNS and CDR2 SASEGT. The CDR3 covers 14 residues. The V gene end was trimmed by 6 bases and the J gene end by 6 bases; junction bases not matched to a gene: 3. The CDR3 spells CASSGTSGSKTQYF. As DNA, the CDR3 is TGTGCCAGCAGCGGGACTAGCGGGAGTAAGACCCAGTACTTC.

This chain uses TRBV5-1 with TRBJ1-4; D remains unclear. Germline V gene lookup returns CDR1 SGHRS and CDR2 YFSETQ. V was cut by 2 bases and J by 8 bases, with 10 bases left in between. CDR3 length: 13 residues. CDR3 residues: CASSFTGTEKLFF. CDR3 DNA sequence: TGCGCCAGCAGCTTTACCGGAACGGAAAAACTGTTTTTT.

This clonotype was seen ten or more times. J is TRBJ2-5 and V is TRBV2; tentative D call: TRBD2 (6 bases). The germline V gene has CDR1 SNHLY and CDR2 FYNNEI. The CDR3 runs 13 residues. Trimming left V 3 bases short and J 9 bases short, with 14 bases between. CDR3 bases: TGTGCCAGCAGTGAGCGGGGTTTGATGGCCCAGTACTTC. Its protein product is CASSERGLMAQYF.

This clonotype turned up a few times. This chain connects TRBV7-9 to TRBJ1-1, with 8 bases fitting TRBD1. Trimming cost V 9 bases and J 4 bases; bases outside gene matches: 10. The CDR3 runs 14 residues. Germline V gene lookup returns CDR1 SEHNR and CDR2 FQNEAQ (reference sequence). CDR3 sequence (DNA): TGTGCCAGTCTCCCAGGGGGCGGAGGCACTGAAGCTTTCTTT. This sequence encodes CASLPGGGGTEAFF.

This clonotype was picked up many times. This rearrangement joins TRBV29-1 to TRBJ1-1; D gene unclear. The CDR3 totals 14 residues. The germline gives CDR1 SQVTM, CDR2 ANQGSEA. V was shortened by 4 bases and J by 0 bases, with 12 bases between the two germline ends. The CDR3 protein is CSVVRNNMNTEAFF. CDR3 bases: TGCAGCGTTGTACGGAATAACATGAACACTGAAGCTTTCTTT.

At least ten counts were recorded for this clonotype. The chain uses TRBV6-5 and TRBJ1-2, with D hard to call. The ends were cut back, 2 bases at V and 3 bases at J, with 13 bases in the middle. The length of the CDR3 is 15 residues. Germline-derived CDR1 and CDR2 are MNHEY and SVGAGI. CDR3 residues: CASSYTPPEYYGYTF. DNA for the CDR3: TGTGCCAGCAGTTACACCCCCCCTGAGTACTATGGCTACACCTTC.

The sample holds one count of this clonotype. V is TRBV27 and J is TRBJ2-6; D is ambiguous. V lost 10 bases to trimming and J lost 4 bases, with 8 bases between them. The CDR3 covers 12 residues. Germline lookup yields CDR1 MNHEY and CDR2 SMNVEV (reference sequence). In DNA, the CDR3 is TGTGCCACCAAGACAGGGGCCAACGTCCTGACTTTC. It translates to CATKTGANVLTF. The full variable domain, with the rest looked up from reference TRBV27 and TRBJ2-6, is EAQVTQNPRYLITVTGKKLTVTCSQNMNHEYMSWYRQDPGLGLRQIYYSMNVEVTDKGDVPEGYKVSRKEKRNFPLILESPSPNQTSLYFCATKTGANVLTFGAGSRLTVL.

This clonotype occurred a few times. V gene TRBV6-2 or TRBV6-3 combines with J gene TRBJ2-7, with a weak D call TRBD1 (5 bases). V shed 3 bases and J shed 7 bases, with 10 bases lying between them. Germline V gene sequence: CDR1 MNHEY, CDR2 SVGEGT. The CDR3 has 12 amino acids. CDR3 in DNA: TGTGCCAGCAGTTATCGGAAGGGGGAGCAGTACTTC. Translation gives CASSYRKGEQYF.

This clonotype was recorded at least ten times. The rearrangement uses TRBV28 and TRBJ1-1, with D hard to call. V gave up 5 bases and J gave up 8 bases, with 12 bases separating them. The CDR3 spans 12 residues. Germline lookup yields CDR1 MDHEN and CDR2 SYDVKM. The CDR3 sequence is CASSQAFIEAFF. DNA of the CDR3: TGTGCCAGCAGTCAGGCATTCATCGAAGCTTTCTTT.

This clonotype was seen at least ten times. J is TRBJ2-5 and V is TRBV11-2, with TRBD1 identical over 8 bases. CDR1 SGHAT and CDR2 FQNNGV come from the germline V gene. V gave up 5 bases and J gave up 7 bases; unmatched junction bases: 6. The CDR3 consists of 13 residues. The CDR3 spells CASSIGQGMTQYF. The CDR3 nucleotides read TGTGCCAGCAGCATCGGACAGGGTATGACCCAGTACTTC.

In its sample, this clonotype was seen once. CDR3 loop: CASSLRVQETQYF. For the CDR3, the DNA is TGTGCCAGCTCACTCCGGGTCCAAGAGACCCAGTACTTC. The V and J genes are TRBV7-2 and TRBJ2-5, with no clear D. The germline V gene encodes CDR1 SGHTA and CDR2 FQGNSA. V shed 8 bases and J shed 1 base, with 11 bases lying between them. The CDR3 length is 13 residues.

This clonotype was counted many times. This chain joins TRBV6-2 or TRBV6-3 and TRBJ2-5; 7 bases align to TRBD2. The CDR3 loop spans 14 amino acids. V dropped 6 bases and J dropped 7; count of bases not matched to a gene: 11. The germline gives CDR1 MNHEY, CDR2 SVGEGT. CDR3 in amino acids: CASRGTIVSGTQYF. CDR3 bases: TGTGCCAGCAGGGGGACTATCGTTTCGGGGACCCAGTACTTC.

V is TRBV7-9 and J is TRBJ2-1; TRBD1 aligns across 7 bases. Germline CDR1 reads SEHNR; CDR2 reads FQNEAQ (reference sequence). V lost 1 base and J lost 6; bases outside the gene matches: 6. The CDR3 spans 15 residues. The CDR3 sequence: CASSLGVSGGNEQFF. CDR3 sequence (DNA): TGTGCCAGCAGCTTAGGAGTGTCAGGGGGCAATGAGCAGTTCTTC.

The sample holds a few counts of this clonotype. This sequence joins TRBV9 and TRBJ2-5; the D gene is possibly TRBD2 (6 bases). The CDR3 has 14 amino acids. The germline V and J ends were trimmed by 3 bases and 3 bases, with 12 bases remaining between them. Germline V gene data show CDR1 as SGDLS and CDR2 as YYNGEE. CDR3 sequence reads: CASSAREVEETQYF. The CDR3 DNA follows: TGTGCCAGCAGCGCTAGGGAGGTTGAAGAGACCCAGTACTTC.

This chain connects TRBV3-1 to TRBJ2-7; TRBD1 agrees at 7 bases. J was trimmed by 4 bases and V by 3 bases; bases with no gene match: 12. Looked up from germline, CDR1 is LGHDT and CDR2 is YNNKEL (reference sequence). There are 16 residues in the CDR3. Written as DNA, the CDR3 is TGTGCCAGCAGCCAGACACCGGGACAGCCGACTTACGAGCAGTACTTC. This encodes CASSQTPGQPTYEQYF.

Remarks on this clonotype: A far larger clone lies a single base away; this is likely a read error. The chain joins TRBV14 to TRBJ1-1; 9 bases align to TRBD1. The J segment lost 0 bases and the V segment lost 6 bases, leaving 5 bases of the junction unmatched. This CDR3 contains 15 residues. Germline assignment: CDR1 SGHDN and CDR2 FVKESK. CDR3 nucleotide sequence: TGTGCCAGCAGTTTTTGGGACAGGGTGAACACTGAAGCTTTCTTT. This codes for CASSFWDRVNTEAFF.

The sample holds many counts of this clonotype. The chain couples TRBV28 to TRBJ1-6, with 7 bases identical to TRBD1. CDR1 and CDR2 from the germline V gene are MDHEN and SYDVKM. The CDR3 totals 15 residues. V lost 5 bases and J lost 5; bases outside the gene matches: 6. The CDR3 DNA reads as TGTGCCAGCAGTGAACCCAGGGGGAATAATTCACCCCTCCACTTT. Translating it yields CASSEPRGNNSPLHF.

This clonotype was observed a few times. The chain combines TRBV7-2 with TRBJ1-1; weak D call: TRBD1 (6 bases). This CDR3 region has 15 residues. Germline V gene data show CDR1 as SGHTA and CDR2 as FQGNSA. Trimming shortened V by 4 bases and J by 5 bases, and 17 bases separated the two germline ends. The CDR3 nucleotides read TGTGCCAGCAGCTCCAGGGGTTGGATTAAGACTGAAGCTTTCTTT. It yields the protein CASSSRGWIKTEAFF.

This clonotype appeared once. The chain has TRBV30 and TRBJ2-7; D tentatively reads TRBD1 or TRBD2 (5 bases each). The V end lost 2 bases, the J end lost 3 bases, and 11 bases lay between the germline ends. The CDR3 spans 13 residues. Germline V lookup: CDR1 GTSNPN, CDR2 SVGIG (reference sequence). The CDR3 here is CAWSLGRYYEQYF. The CDR3, as DNA: TGTGCCTGGAGTTTGGGACGGTACTACGAGCAGTACTTC.

This clonotype has more than one count but fewer than ten. CDR3 residues: CASANGQGDGYTF. In DNA, the CDR3 is TGCGCCAGCGCGAACGGACAGGGTGATGGCTACACCTTC. The V gene is TRBV5-1, the J gene TRBJ1-2, with TRBD1 identical over 8 bases. The trim removed 7 bases at V and 6 bases at J, leaving 8 bases unmatched. CDR1 and CDR2 from the germline V gene are SGHRS and YFSETQ. The CDR3 has 13 residues.

Many counts were recorded for this clonotype. Here the CDR3 reads CASGGLNTEAFF. DNA of the CDR3: TGTGCCAGCGGGGGGCTGAACACTGAAGCTTTCTTT. This chain connects TRBV6-1 to TRBJ1-1, with D perhaps TRBD1 (6 bases). V was pared by 8 bases and J by 0 bases, with 7 bases between. The CDR3 loop spans 12 amino acids. Germline values: CDR1 MNHNS, CDR2 SASEGT.